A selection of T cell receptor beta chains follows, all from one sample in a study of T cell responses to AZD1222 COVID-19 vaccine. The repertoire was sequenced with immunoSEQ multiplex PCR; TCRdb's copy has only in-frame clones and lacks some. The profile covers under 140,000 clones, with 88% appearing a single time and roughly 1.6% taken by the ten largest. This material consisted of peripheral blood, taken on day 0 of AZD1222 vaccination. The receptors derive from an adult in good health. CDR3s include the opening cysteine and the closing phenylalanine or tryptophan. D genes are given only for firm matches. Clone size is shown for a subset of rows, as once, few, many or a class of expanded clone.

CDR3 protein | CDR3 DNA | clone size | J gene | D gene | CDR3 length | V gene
CASGLTPDRENYGYTF | TGTGCTAGTGGTTTGACACCGGACAGGGAGAACTATGGCTACACCTTC | . | TRBJ1-2 | TRBD1 | 16 | TRBV12-5
CASSQYGQANSYEQYF | TGTGCCAGCAGCCAGTACGGACAGGCAAACTCCTACGAGCAGTACTTC | . | TRBJ2-7 | TRBD1 | 16 | TRBV3-1/TRBV3-2
CASREDRSNTGELFF | TGCGCCAGCAGGGAAGACAGGAGTAACACCGGGGAGCTGTTTTTT | . | TRBJ2-2 | . | 15 | TRBV4-1
CASRRTSGRGTGELFF | TGTGCCAGTAGGAGAACTAGCGGGAGAGGAACCGGGGAGCTGTTTTTT | . | TRBJ2-2 | TRBD2 | 16 | TRBV19
CASSHGGGRLSPLHF | TGTGCCAGCAGCCACGGCGGGGGGCGTCTATCACCCCTCCACTTT | . | TRBJ1-6 | . | 15 | TRBV3-1/TRBV3-2
CASSYSRAANQPQHF | TGTGCCAGCAGTTACTCTAGGGCAGCTAATCAGCCCCAGCATTTT | . | TRBJ1-5 | . | 15 | TRBV6-5
CASSPGYEQYF | TGTGCCAGCAGCCCCGGGTACGAGCAGTACTTC | . | TRBJ2-7 | . | 11 | TRBV3-1/TRBV3-2
CATSRDNRETYEQYF | TGTGCCACCAGCAGAGATAACCGGGAGACCTACGAGCAGTACTTC | few | TRBJ2-7 | . | 15 | TRBV15
CASSRGQAFDQPQHF | TGTGCCAGCAGCCGGGGACAGGCTTTTGACCAGCCCCAGCATTTT | . | TRBJ1-5 | TRBD1 | 15 | TRBV11-2
CASSSGRASGYNEQFF | TGTGCCAGCAGCTCTGGTAGGGCTAGCGGGTACAATGAGCAGTTCTTC | . | TRBJ2-1 | TRBD2 | 16 | TRBV7-6
CASSFPTADTQYF | TGTGCCAGCAGCTTCCCCACCGCAGATACGCAGTATTTT | once | TRBJ2-3 | . | 13 | TRBV5-6
CASSLFTGPGPNTEAFF | TGCGCCAGCAGCTTGTTTACGGGACCGGGACCGAACACTGAAGCTTTCTTT | . | TRBJ1-1 | . | 17 | TRBV5-1
CSVSDSAVSNYGYTF | TGCAGCGTCTCTGACAGTGCCGTGTCTAACTATGGCTACACCTTC | . | TRBJ1-2 | . | 15 | TRBV29-1
CASSFFPGGISGANVLTF | TGCGCCAGCAGCTTTTTCCCAGGGGGCATCTCTGGGGCCAACGTCCTGACTTTC | . | TRBJ2-6 | TRBD1 | 18 | TRBV5-1
CASSPGGNTEAFF | TGTGCCAGCAGCCCCGGTGGGAACACTGAAGCTTTCTTT | . | TRBJ1-1 | . | 13 | TRBV6-4
CASSPVTGTSTEAFF | TGTGCCAGCTCACCCGTGACAGGGACCTCCACTGAAGCTTTCTTT | . | TRBJ1-1 | TRBD1 | 15 | TRBV18
CATSGISTGDYNQPQHF | TGTGCCACCAGCGGGATTTCGACAGGGGACTACAATCAGCCCCAGCATTTT | . | TRBJ1-5 | TRBD1 | 17 | TRBV15
CASSLRPTAGNTIYF | TGTGCCAGCAGCTTGAGACCCACGGCTGGAAACACCATATATTTT | . | TRBJ1-3 | . | 15 | TRBV5-6
CASRLPGPRYNEQFF | TGTGCCAGCAGACTTCCGGGACCTAGATACAATGAGCAGTTCTTC | . | TRBJ2-1 | . | 15 | TRBV6-5
CASNNRGNQPQHF | TGTGCCAGCAATAACAGGGGTAATCAGCCCCAGCATTTT | . | TRBJ1-5 | TRBD1 | 13 | TRBV6-5
CATRANRGNYNEQFF | TGTGCCACCAGAGCGAACAGGGGGAACTACAATGAGCAGTTCTTC | . | TRBJ2-1 | TRBD1 | 15 | TRBV15
CASSQVSGSGDTQYF | TGTGCCAGCAGCCAAGTGAGCGGGAGCGGGGATACGCAGTATTTT | . | TRBJ2-3 | TRBD2 | 15 | TRBV3-1/TRBV3-2
CASTPLGGSSYNEQFF | TGTGCCAGCACCCCCCTAGGAGGCAGCTCCTACAATGAGCAGTTCTTC | . | TRBJ2-1 | . | 16 | TRBV7-9
CASKYIAEGDTQYF | TGTGCCAGCAAGTACATAGCGGAGGGGGATACGCAGTATTTT | . | TRBJ2-3 | . | 14 | TRBV2
CASSRGTGENTEAFF | TGTGCCAGCAGCCGGGGGACAGGGGAGAACACTGAAGCTTTCTTT | . | TRBJ1-1 | TRBD1 | 15 | TRBV11-3
CASSLASQYGYTF | TGTGCCAGCAGCTTAGCTTCTCAGTATGGCTACACCTTC | . | TRBJ1-2 | . | 13 | TRBV11-2